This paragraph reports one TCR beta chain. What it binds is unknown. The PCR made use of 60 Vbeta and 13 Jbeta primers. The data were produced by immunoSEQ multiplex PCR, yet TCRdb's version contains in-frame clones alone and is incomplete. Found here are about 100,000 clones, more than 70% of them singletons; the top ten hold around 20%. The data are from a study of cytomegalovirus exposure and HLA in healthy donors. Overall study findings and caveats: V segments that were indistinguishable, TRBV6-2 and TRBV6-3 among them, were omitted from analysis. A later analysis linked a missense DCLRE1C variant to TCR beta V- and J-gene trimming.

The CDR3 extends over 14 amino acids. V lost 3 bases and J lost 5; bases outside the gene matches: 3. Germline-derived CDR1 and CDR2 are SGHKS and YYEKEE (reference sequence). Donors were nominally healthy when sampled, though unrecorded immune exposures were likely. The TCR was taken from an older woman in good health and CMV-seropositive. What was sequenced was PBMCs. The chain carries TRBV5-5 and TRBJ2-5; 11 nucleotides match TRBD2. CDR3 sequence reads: CASSSVAGGETQYF. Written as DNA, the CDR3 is TGTGCCAGCAGCTCTGTAGCGGGAGGGGAGACCCAGTACTTC.